This T cell receptor (beta chain) was identified during a study of graft-versus-host responses after intestinal transplantation. Study-wide context: Each recipient received a multivisceral, liver-intestinal, or isolated intestinal graft. All recipients got anti-thymocyte globulin induction, then tacrolimus and steroids for roughly three years. General study results and limits: Some patients had graft-donor T cell macrochimerism, and their allografts showed high graft-versus-host to host-versus-graft clonal ratios. Peak circulating GvH clone levels were associated with early post-transplant HvG declines.

From germline, CDR1 is MNHNS and CDR2 SASEGT. Between the trimmed V and J ends, which lost 4 bases and 2 bases, there was a span of 12 bases. This CDR3 spans 15 amino acids. The repertoire was sequenced with immunoSEQ multiplex PCR; TCRdb's copy has only in-frame clones and lacks some. The repertoire holds about 86,000 clones, less than 90% seen once, with roughly 17% in the top ten. As concerns this clone: What it binds is unknown.

This sequence was found in a human donor who received an intestinal transplant. The sequencing used unstimulated CD8+ T cells sorted from spleen or lymph node cells, collected before intestinal transplant. This chain links TRBV6-1 with TRBJ2-1, with a weak D call TRBD2 (6 bases). In DNA, the CDR3 is TGTGCCAGCAGTGCCCGGCGGGACCCCTACAATGAGCAGTTCTTC. It is translated as CASSARRDPYNEQFF.